These T cell receptor beta chains were read from a single sample in a study of blood T cells in healthy people across ages. TCRdb re-derived calls from the 5' RACE reads in MiXCR, one entry per CDR3 protein. The sample contains approximately 1.5 million distinct CDR3 sequences, roughly 43% of which appear only once. Sequencing was done on a sample of blood. These receptor sequences come from a woman younger than 30 in good health. CDR3s include the opening cysteine and the closing phenylalanine or tryptophan. D genes are given only for firm matches. Expanded clones are given a class, and other clones once, few, many or no size at all.

clone size: -
J gene: TRBJ1-2
D gene: TRBD1
V gene: TRBV6-5
CDR3 protein: CASSYMTGVYGYGYTF
CDR3 DNA: TGTGCCAGCAGTTACATGACAGGGGTTTATGGCTATGGCTACACCTTC

clone size: -
J gene: TRBJ2-2
D gene: -
V gene: TRBV7-9
CDR3 protein: CASSSGLLANTGELFF
CDR3 DNA: TGTGCCAGCAGCTCCGGACTTCTCGCGAACACCGGGGAGCTGTTTTTT

clone size: many
J gene: TRBJ1-1
D gene: TRBD1
V gene: TRBV4-2
CDR3 protein: CASSQEFGTGYTEAFF
CDR3 DNA: TGTGCCAGCAGCCAAGAGTTCGGGACAGGGTACACTGAAGCTTTCTTT

clone size: few
J gene: TRBJ1-2
D gene: -
V gene: TRBV4-3
CDR3 protein: CASSEGSSNYGYTF
CDR3 DNA: TGCGCCAGCAGCGAGGGATCGTCTAACTATGGCTACACCTTC

clone size: few
J gene: TRBJ2-5
D gene: -
V gene: TRBV29-1
CDR3 protein: CSVGRFSQETQYF
CDR3 DNA: TGCAGCGTTGGCCGGTTTTCCCAAGAGACCCAGTACTTC

clone size: few
J gene: TRBJ2-7
D gene: TRBD2
V gene: TRBV7-2
CDR3 protein: CASSFMASGDYEQYF
CDR3 DNA: TGTGCCAGCAGCTTTATGGCTAGCGGGGACTACGAGCAGTACTTC

clone size: -
J gene: TRBJ1-5
D gene: -
V gene: TRBV4-1
CDR3 protein: CASSQEALISNQPQHF
CDR3 DNA: TGCGCCAGCAGCCAAGAAGCCTTGATTAGCAATCAGCCCCAGCATTTT

clone size: -
J gene: TRBJ1-4
D gene: -
V gene: TRBV28
CDR3 protein: CASISSGQQNEKLFF
CDR3 DNA: TGTGCCAGCATTTCCTCCGGACAGCAAAATGAAAAACTGTTTTTT

clone size: many
J gene: TRBJ2-1
D gene: -
V gene: TRBV4-2
CDR3 protein: CASSPGGDEQFF
CDR3 DNA: TGTGCCAGCAGTCCTGGCGGCGATGAGCAGTTCTTC

clone size: -
J gene: TRBJ2-3
D gene: TRBD2
V gene: TRBV7-2
CDR3 protein: CASSLGKTSGGSDTQYF
CDR3 DNA: TGTGCCAGCAGCTTAGGAAAGACTAGCGGGGGCTCAGATACGCAGTATTTT

clone size: few
J gene: TRBJ2-5
D gene: TRBD2
V gene: TRBV4-2
CDR3 protein: CASSQNSGRGNEQYF
CDR3 DNA: TGTGCCAGCAGTCAAAATAGCGGGAGAGGGAATGAGCAGTACTTC

clone size: -
J gene: TRBJ1-2
D gene: -
V gene: TRBV9
CDR3 protein: CASSVAADGNYGYTF
CDR3 DNA: TGTGCCAGCAGCGTAGCGGCCGACGGTAACTATGGCTACACCTTC

clone size: -
J gene: TRBJ1-1
D gene: -
V gene: TRBV9
CDR3 protein: CASSVSPGQGNTEAFF
CDR3 DNA: TGTGCCAGCAGCGTAAGCCCGGGGCAGGGGAACACTGAAGCTTTCTTT

clone size: few
J gene: TRBJ2-1
D gene: TRBD2
V gene: TRBV20-1
CDR3 protein: CSAALAPSSYNEQFF
CDR3 DNA: TGCAGTGCTGCACTAGCGCCTAGCTCCTACAATGAGCAGTTCTTC

clone size: -
J gene: TRBJ1-5
D gene: TRBD1
V gene: TRBV2
CDR3 protein: CASSKRTGEPQHF
CDR3 DNA: TGTGCCAGCAGTAAACGGACAGGGGAGCCCCAGCATTTT

clone size: -
J gene: TRBJ2-4
D gene: -
V gene: TRBV7-2
CDR3 protein: CASSSDSYPVSIQYF
CDR3 DNA: TGTGCCAGCAGCTCGGACAGTTATCCCGTAAGCATTCAGTACTTC

clone size: few
J gene: TRBJ1-1
D gene: TRBD1
V gene: TRBV5-6
CDR3 protein: CASSFGPGGYTEAFF
CDR3 DNA: TGTGCCAGCAGCTTTGGGCCAGGGGGCTACACTGAAGCTTTCTTT

clone size: -
J gene: TRBJ2-7
D gene: TRBD2
V gene: TRBV20-1
CDR3 protein: CSARDETGTSGSYEQYF
CDR3 DNA: TGCAGTGCTAGAGATGAGACAGGGACTAGCGGATCCTACGAGCAGTACTTC

clone size: -
J gene: TRBJ2-3
D gene: -
V gene: TRBV28
CDR3 protein: CASSSRAVDTQYF
CDR3 DNA: TGTGCCAGCAGTTCCCGTGCTGTAGATACGCAGTATTTT

clone size: many
J gene: TRBJ2-7
D gene: -
V gene: TRBV5-1
CDR3 protein: CASSLHSGYEQYF
CDR3 DNA: TGCGCCAGCAGCCTACATAGCGGATACGAGCAGTACTTC

clone size: -
J gene: TRBJ2-1
D gene: -
V gene: TRBV24-1
CDR3 protein: CATSDFPGATHSGSYNEQFF
CDR3 DNA: TGTGCCACCAGTGATTTCCCAGGGGCCACCCATAGCGGTTCCTACAATGAGCAGTTCTTC

clone size: -
J gene: TRBJ2-7
D gene: TRBD1
V gene: TRBV9
CDR3 protein: CASSVRDRAYEQYF
CDR3 DNA: TGTGCCAGCAGCGTAAGGGACAGGGCCTACGAGCAGTACTTC

clone size: -
J gene: TRBJ2-1
D gene: TRBD2
V gene: TRBV15
CDR3 protein: CATSSSGTSFLDEQFF
CDR3 DNA: TGTGCCACCAGCAGTTCCGGGACTAGTTTTCTCGATGAGCAGTTCTTC

clone size: -
J gene: TRBJ1-2
D gene: -
V gene: TRBV29-1
CDR3 protein: CSVEAVTYYGYTF
CDR3 DNA: TGCAGCGTTGAAGCGGTCACATACTATGGCTACACCTTC

clone size: many
J gene: TRBJ2-7
D gene: -
V gene: TRBV2
CDR3 protein: CASSWGYEQYF
CDR3 DNA: TGTGCCAGCAGTTGGGGTTACGAGCAGTACTTC

clone size: -
J gene: TRBJ2-7
D gene: TRBD2
V gene: TRBV20-1
CDR3 protein: CSADTSGGTYEQYF
CDR3 DNA: TGCAGTGCTGATACTAGCGGGGGAACCTACGAGCAGTACTTC

clone size: many
J gene: TRBJ1-6
D gene: -
V gene: TRBV12-3/TRBV12-4
CDR3 protein: CASTIKAGGNSPLHF
CDR3 DNA: TGTGCCAGCACCATCAAAGCAGGTGGCAATTCACCCCTCCACTTT

clone size: -
J gene: TRBJ2-1
D gene: TRBD1
V gene: TRBV11-2
CDR3 protein: CASSDRDRGGNEQFF
CDR3 DNA: TGTGCCAGCAGCGACCGGGACAGGGGTGGGAATGAGCAGTTCTTC

clone size: few
J gene: TRBJ2-3
D gene: -
V gene: TRBV4-3
CDR3 protein: CASSLKGVAEVTDTQYF
CDR3 DNA: TGCGCCAGCAGCCTAAAAGGGGTAGCGGAGGTCACAGATACGCAGTATTTT

clone size: -
J gene: TRBJ1-2
D gene: -
V gene: TRBV12-3/TRBV12-4
CDR3 protein: CASTDPRDPHYGYTF
CDR3 DNA: TGTGCCAGTACGGACCCCAGGGACCCCCATTATGGCTACACCTTC

clone size: -
J gene: TRBJ2-1
D gene: TRBD1
V gene: TRBV7-3
CDR3 protein: CASSIGTGYNEQLF
CDR3 DNA: TGTGCCAGCAGCATCGGGACAGGGTACAATGAGCAGTTATTC

clone size: -
J gene: TRBJ1-1
D gene: -
V gene: TRBV2
CDR3 protein: CASSPESGTEAFF
CDR3 DNA: TGTGCCAGCAGCCCTGAAAGCGGCACTGAAGCTTTCTTT

clone size: few
J gene: TRBJ2-7
D gene: TRBD2
V gene: TRBV20-1
CDR3 protein: CSARGGLAGHTYEQYF
CDR3 DNA: TGCAGTGCTAGAGGGGGACTAGCGGGGCACACCTACGAGCAGTACTTC

clone size: few
J gene: TRBJ2-7
D gene: TRBD2
V gene: TRBV6-2/TRBV6-3
CDR3 protein: CASSYSRGGIPNEQYF
CDR3 DNA: TGTGCCAGCAGTTACTCTCGCGGGGGGATACCCAATGAGCAGTACTTC

clone size: -
J gene: TRBJ2-7
D gene: TRBD2
V gene: TRBV4-3
CDR3 protein: CASSQEGAGADEQYF
CDR3 DNA: TGCGCCAGCAGCCAAGAGGGAGCGGGAGCCGACGAGCAGTACTTC

clone size: -
J gene: TRBJ2-2
D gene: TRBD1
V gene: TRBV6-2/TRBV6-3
CDR3 protein: CASSYQGQGNTGELFF
CDR3 DNA: TGTGCCAGCAGTTACCAGGGACAGGGGAACACCGGGGAGCTGTTTTTT

clone size: few
J gene: TRBJ1-2
D gene: -
V gene: TRBV4-1
CDR3 protein: CASSLKGGLGGSYPGSYGYTF
CDR3 DNA: TGCGCCAGCAGCCTTAAGGGAGGACTAGGGGGATCCTACCCAGGATCCTATGGCTACACCTTC

clone size: -
J gene: TRBJ2-3
D gene: -
V gene: TRBV3-1
CDR3 protein: CASSQAVSDTQYF
CDR3 DNA: TGTGCCAGCAGCCAAGCGGTCTCAGATACGCAGTATTTT

clone size: once
J gene: TRBJ2-7
D gene: TRBD2
V gene: TRBV12-3/TRBV12-4
CDR3 protein: CASSYGVAGPYEQYF
CDR3 DNA: TGTGCCAGCAGTTATGGAGTAGCGGGACCCTACGAGCAGTACTTC

clone size: many
J gene: TRBJ2-2
D gene: TRBD2
V gene: TRBV6-1
CDR3 protein: CASSGRTSGRYTGELFF
CDR3 DNA: TGTGCCAGCAGTGGCCGGACTAGCGGGAGATACACCGGGGAGCTGTTTTTT